Given below is one T cell receptor beta chain in context. What it binds is unknown. The entry originates in a study of T cell responses to AZD1222 COVID-19 vaccine. In germline, CDR1 is SGHRS, CDR2 YFSETQ. This CDR3 is built from 16 residues. V lost 0 bases and J lost 4; bases outside the gene matches: 5. Broader study findings: Only six or seven AZD1222 recipients tested seropositive at baseline. Clonal diversity was possibly underestimated, and white British individuals and females predominated among donors. Receipt of two AZD1222 doses was followed by a rise in Spike-specific TCR breadth and depth.

Only in-frame clones appear in the TCRdb table, and some are missing; sequencing was by immunoSEQ multiplex PCR. Of 130,000 to 150,000 clones listed, around nine tenths are singletons. The starting material was peripheral blood, obtained on day 0 of AZD1222 vaccination. The genes are TRBV5-1 and TRBJ1-1, with TRBD1 identical over 11 bases. The receptor was derived from an adult in good health. This CDR3 reads CASSLARTGGITEAFF. CDR3 nucleotides: TGCGCCAGCAGCTTGGCTAGGACAGGGGGCATCACTGAAGCTTTCTTT. Filled out from reference TRBV5-1 and TRBJ1-1, the complete variable domain reads KAGVTQTPRYLIKTRGQQVTLSCSPISGHRSVSWYQQTPGQGLQFLFEYFSETQRNKGNFPGRFSGRQFSNSRSEMNVSTLELGDSALYLCASSLARTGGITEAFFGQGTRLTVV.